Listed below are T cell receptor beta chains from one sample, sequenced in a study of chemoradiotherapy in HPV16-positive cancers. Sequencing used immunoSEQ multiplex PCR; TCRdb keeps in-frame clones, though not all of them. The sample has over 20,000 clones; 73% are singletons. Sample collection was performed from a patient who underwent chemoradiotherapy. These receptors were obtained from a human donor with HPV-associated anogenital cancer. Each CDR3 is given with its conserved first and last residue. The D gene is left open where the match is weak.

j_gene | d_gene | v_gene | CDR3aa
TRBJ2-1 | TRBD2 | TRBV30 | CAWSSPGLASYNEQFF
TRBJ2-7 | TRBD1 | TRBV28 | CASSSGQGGGKDTYEQYF
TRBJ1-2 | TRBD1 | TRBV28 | CASSWDSNYGYTF
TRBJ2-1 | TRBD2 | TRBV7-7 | CASSSGLLNEQFF
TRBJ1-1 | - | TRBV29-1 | CSVSSGTRNTEAFF
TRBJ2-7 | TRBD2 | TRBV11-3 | CASSSGLAGYEQYF
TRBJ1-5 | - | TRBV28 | CASSSGSQPQHF
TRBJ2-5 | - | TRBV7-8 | CASSLVWGSETQYF
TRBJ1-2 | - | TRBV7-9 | CASSLATAGRRYGYTF
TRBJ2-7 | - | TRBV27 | CASSSPRGGDYEQYF
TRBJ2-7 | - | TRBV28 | CASSSDEQYF
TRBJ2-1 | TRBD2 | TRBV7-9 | CASSLQRLAGASWGNEQFF
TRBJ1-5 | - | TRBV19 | CASSIGWQGGDQPQHF
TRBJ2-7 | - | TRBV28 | CASSFVGNRAYEQYF
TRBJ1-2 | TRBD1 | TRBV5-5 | CASSAGQLYGYTF
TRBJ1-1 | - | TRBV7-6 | CASSLALGNTEAFF
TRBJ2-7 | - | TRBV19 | CASSTGQSSYEQYF